This entry lists 15 T cell receptor beta chains sequenced from one sample in a study of blood T cell repertoires in COVID-19. The method was immunoSEQ multiplex PCR; TCRdb's version includes in-frame clones alone and lacks a portion of them. This table holds some 150,000 clones, 88% found once. Source material: peripheral blood. These receptors were obtained from a human donor in a cohort sampled during active COVID-19.

This clone was recorded a few times. This chain links TRBV10-3 with TRBJ2-1, with 11 nucleotides matching TRBD2. Per germline, CDR1 ENHRY and CDR2 SYGVKD. After removal of 0 bases from V and 4 bases from J, the junction contained 11 bases not matched to a gene. This CDR3 region has 19 residues. CDR3 residues: CAISESVAGGPKTYNEQFF. The CDR3 nucleotides are TGTGCCATCAGTGAGTCGGTAGCGGGAGGGCCTAAGACGTACAATGAGCAGTTCTTC.

The V and J genes are TRBV3-1 (or the pseudogene TRBV3-2) and TRBJ1-3; 7 nucleotides line up with TRBD1. The CDR3 sequence is 19 residues long. V was clipped by 4 bases and J by 0 bases; unmatched bases: 15. Germline-derived CDR1 and CDR2 are LGHDT and YNNKEL (reference sequence). CDR3 DNA: TGTGCCAGCAGCCGCGACGACCTCGGTCAGGGGGGCTCTGGAAACACCATATATTTT. Its protein product is CASSRDDLGQGGSGNTIYF.

V is TRBV6-6 and J is TRBJ2-1; the D is unclear. The CDR3 extends over 15 amino acids. Germline V gene data show CDR1 as MNHNY and CDR2 as SVGAGI (reference sequence). The CDR3 sequence is CAAVTGPYQDNEQFF. The CDR3 nucleotides are TGTGCAGCAGTTACTGGCCCCTACCAGGACAATGAGCAGTTCTTC.

The rearrangement joins TRBV4-3 to TRBJ2-1, with TRBD2 matching over 9 bases. The CDR3 covers 17 residues. Germline V gives CDR1 LGHNA, CDR2 YSLEER. The junction had 8 bases not matched to a gene; V was cut back by 5 bases and J by 0 bases. This CDR3 is CASSRNSGGLSYNEQFF. CDR3 nucleotide sequence: TGCGCCAGCAGCAGGAATAGCGGGGGTCTCTCCTACAATGAGCAGTTCTTC.

J is TRBJ2-3 and V is TRBV6-5, with D possibly TRBD2 on 6 matching bases. Germline values: CDR1 MNHEY, CDR2 SVGAGI. The CDR3 loop spans 15 amino acids. V was pared by 0 bases and J by 2 bases, with 9 bases between. CDR3 nucleotides: TGTGCCAGCAGTTACTCGCGGGGCATCACAGATACGCAGTATTTT. It yields the protein CASSYSRGITDTQYF.

The chain combines TRBV10-3 with TRBJ2-1; no definite D call. The CDR3 contains 9 residues. The V end lost 8 bases, the J end lost 9 bases, and 5 bases lay between the germline ends. Germline loops: CDR1 ENHRY, CDR2 SYGVKD. The CDR3 coding sequence is TGTGCCATCGGAGTTGAGCAGTTCTTC. Translated: CAIGVEQFF.

DNA of the CDR3: TGTGCCAGCAGTATAGATAACCGCTCCTATAATTCACCCCTCCACTTT. Translating gives CASSIDNRSYNSPLHF. The rearrangement links TRBV28 to TRBJ1-6; D gene unclear. Germline V lookup: CDR1 MDHEN, CDR2 SYDVKM. The CDR3 extends over 16 amino acids. V shed 5 bases and J shed 0 bases, with 11 bases lying between them.

V gene TRBV10-1 combines with J gene TRBJ1-1; 7 nucleotides line up with TRBD1. V was clipped by 6 bases and J by 5 bases; unmatched bases: 6. Germline V gene sequence: CDR1 WNHNN, CDR2 SYGVQD (reference sequence). This CDR3 comprises 13 residues. The CDR3 DNA follows: TGCGCCAGCAGCGTTCCAGGGGGGACTGAAGCTTTCTTT. Its translation: CASSVPGGTEAFF.

The chain has TRBV25-1 and TRBJ1-1, with unresolved D. The V and J ends lost 4 bases and 5 bases respectively, with 11 bases between them. From germline, CDR1 is MGHDK and CDR2 SYGVNS. The CDR3 consists of 13 residues. CDR3 sequence (DNA): TGTGCCAGCAGTGGTAGTGAGAGGACTGAAGCTTTCTTT. The encoded protein is CASSGSERTEAFF.

This chain links TRBV2 with TRBJ1-6; 8 positions agree with TRBD1. The CDR3 covers 16 residues. Germline-derived CDR1 and CDR2 are SNHLY and FYNNEI. The V and J ends lost 6 bases and 6 bases, in that order; junction bases with no gene match: 10. CDR3 loop: CASSGQGLPLNSPLHF. The CDR3 DNA is TGTGCCAGCAGCGGACAGGGCTTACCCCTTAATTCACCCCTCCACTTT.

The chain uses TRBV6-5 and TRBJ1-2; a weak D match, TRBD1 (5 bases). Germline CDR1 and CDR2: MNHEY and SVGAGI. V was shortened by 2 bases and J by 8 bases, with 12 bases between the two germline ends. The CDR3 consists of 13 residues. CDR3 DNA sequence: TGTGCCAGCAGTTACGGGGCGCCGGAAGGCTACACCTTC. Its translation is CASSYGAPEGYTF.

CDR3 coding DNA: TGTGCCAGCAGCTTAGCGGGGAGAATGAGGAATAGCAATCAGCCCCAGCATTTT. This sequence encodes CASSLAGRMRNSNQPQHF. The chain couples TRBV7-2 to TRBJ1-5; D not resolved. Trimming removed 0 bases from V and 0 bases from J, with 15 bases in between. The CDR3 contains 18 residues. Germline assignment: CDR1 SGHTA and CDR2 FQGNSA.

This chain links TRBV18 with TRBJ2-5; 11 bases map to TRBD2. The CDR3 length is 15 residues. J lost 2 bases, V lost 3 bases, and 2 bases had no gene match. The germline CDR1 and CDR2 sequences are KGHSH and LQKENI. The CDR3 nucleotides are TGTGCCAGCTCACCCCTAGCGGGGGGACAAGAGACCCAGTACTTC. The encoded protein is CASSPLAGGQETQYF.

The V and J genes are TRBV4-2 and TRBJ2-7; possible D gene TRBD1, 6 bases. The length of the CDR3 is 14 residues. V was trimmed by 8 bases and J by 1 base, leaving 15 bases between them. The V gene's germline CDR1 is LGHNA and CDR2 YNFKEQ. Here the CDR3 reads CASGQTDGSYEQYF. The CDR3 bases are TGTGCCAGCGGACAGACAGATGGATCCTACGAGCAGTACTTC.

The rearrangement links TRBV5-1 to TRBJ1-4; a possible D gene is TRBD1 (5 bases). In germline, CDR1 is SGHRS, CDR2 YFSETQ. The CDR3 is 15 amino acids. Trimming cost V 5 bases and J 0 bases, with 11 bases left between them. The CDR3 DNA reads TGCGCCAGCAGGGACATCTCAGCAACTAATGAAAAACTGTTTTTT. Encoded protein: CASRDISATNEKLFF.